This TCR beta chain was recovered during a study of blood T cell repertoires in COVID-19 (dated by TCRdb to 2019 to 2021). For the wider study: The collaborator samples originated in the United States, Italy and Spain and spanned the acute and convalescent phases of COVID-19. Deeply sampled blood TCRbeta repertoires from subjects exposed to, actively infected with, or recovered from COVID-19 were included in the dataset. The material from the prospective study consisted of cDNA or gDNA derived from T cells, B-cell-depleted T cells, or PBMCs. The repertoires were released in a freely available public database intended as a resource for research on the immune response to SARS-CoV-2. Where available, HLA class I and class II types were taken from metadata supplied by the sample provider and were not determined by assay-based typing. Samples came from the ongoing ImmuneRACE study (first 160 participants) plus 1,254 subjects from 6 global collaborators. Sample metadata almost always included a de-identified subject ID, COVID-19 status, age in years and sex.

Findings and caveats that apply to the study as a whole: The amount of clinical and demographic metadata varied by source and participant and was provided uncurated.

In the prospective study, participants were roughly 18 to 95 years old, resided in about two dozen geographic areas of the United States, and were enrolled through a virtual design. Cohort assignment in the prospective study relied on participant-reported clinical history from a screening survey and a study questionnaire. Recovered participants in ImmuneRACE Cohort 3 were defined as having two consecutive negative NP/OP PCR tests, clearance from a healthcare professional, or resolution of symptoms. In the prospective study, mobile phlebotomists collected whole blood, serum and a nasopharyngeal or oropharyngeal swab from each participant. Prospective study participants could optionally give additional blood draws and questionnaires over an approximately 2-month period. Prospective study blood samples were shipped either frozen or at room temperature before DNA extraction. The germline V gene sets CDR1 to SGHNT and CDR2 to YENEEA. The V end loses 4 bases and the J end loses 2 bases, and a stretch of 14 bases separates them. The CDR3 runs 16 residues from the cysteine to the phenylalanine. Only CDR3 DNA is held: 48 bases, read in frame from base 1.

On this clone: Its cognate antigen has yet to be identified. It has no much larger one-base neighbor in the sample; base qualities were not kept.

The immunoSEQ Assay, a bias-controlled multiplex PCR, was used to amplify TCRbeta CDR3 regions from genomic DNA. From the authors' description of their analysis: The number of nucleated cells in each sample was estimated from the amplification of reference gene primers within the assay. Sequence reads were collapsed and filtered to measure the absolute abundance of every unique TCRbeta CDR3 rearrangement. For each sample, productive Simpson clonality was calculated as the square root of Simpson's diversity index across productive rearrangements. Imported from immuneACCESS, the table was reduced by TCRdb to in-frame sequences with V and J called. These copies leave out some clones; in studies compared against another copy, an unresolved V gene accounts for under half, and the cause of the remainder is not known. V, J and clone size are those of that table, while D and trimming were read from the DNA. The sample includes about 270,000 clones, with roughly nine tenths observed a single time. About 3% of the sample belongs to the ten largest clones.

Sample: PBMCs or T cells enriched from blood (not recorded which). The sequence links TRBV11-3 to TRBJ2-2; TRBD1 is a possible D gene, resting on 5 matching bases. The sequence came from a woman aged 50 to 65 who had recovered from COVID-19. The CDR3 is CASSSSGQINTGELFF. The sequence in DNA is TGTGCCAGCAGCTCCTCAGGGCAGATAAACACCGGGGAGCTGTTTTTT.